Below, one T cell receptor beta chain is given with its context. Method: immunoSEQ multiplex PCR; TCRdb's copy keeps in-frame clones and lacks some. Altogether tens of thousands of clones are present, more than 70% being singletons, with the ten largest covering 2.2%. V dropped 3 bases and J dropped 10; count of bases not matched to a gene: 6. Germline CDR1 and CDR2: SGHTA and FQGTGA. CDR3 size: 13 residues. This entry is derived from a study of OX40 agonist ivuxolimab in advanced cancers. Turning to the study itself: A mean age of roughly 60 years, range roughly 20 to 79, was recorded, and approximately 80% were male.

The source material was CD4+ or CD8+ T cells sorted from blood, sampled in a trial of the OX40 agonist ivuxolimab. The chain links TRBV7-3 to TRBJ2-1; 7 bases are a match to TRBD2. The TCR was taken from an adult with an advanced solid tumor such as melanoma, head and neck, liver or kidney cancer. In DNA form, the CDR3 reads TGTGCCAGCAGCTTCCTCGGACTAGGGGAGCAGTTCTTC. Its translation is CASSFLGLGEQFF.